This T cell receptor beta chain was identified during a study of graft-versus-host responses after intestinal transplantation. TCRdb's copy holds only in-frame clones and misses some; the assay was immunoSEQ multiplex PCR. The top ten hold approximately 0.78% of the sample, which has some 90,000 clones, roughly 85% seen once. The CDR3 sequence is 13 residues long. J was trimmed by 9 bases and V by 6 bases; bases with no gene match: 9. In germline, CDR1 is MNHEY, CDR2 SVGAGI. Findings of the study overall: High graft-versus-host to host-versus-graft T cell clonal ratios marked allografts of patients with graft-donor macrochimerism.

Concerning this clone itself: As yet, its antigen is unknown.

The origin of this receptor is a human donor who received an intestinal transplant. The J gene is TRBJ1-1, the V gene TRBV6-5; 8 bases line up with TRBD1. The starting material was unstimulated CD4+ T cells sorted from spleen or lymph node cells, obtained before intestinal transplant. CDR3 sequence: CASSQGQGGKAFF. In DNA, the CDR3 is TGTGCCAGCAGCCAAGGACAGGGAGGGAAAGCTTTCTTT.